This passage covers 5 T cell receptor beta chains from one sample sequenced in a study of T cells in Graves' hyperthyroidism and ophthalmopathy. RNA transcripts served as the template for amplifying TCR beta CDR3 regions. The study used the HTBI primer set for a first-round RT-PCR of the TCR CDR3. Using its own MiXCR run on the multiplex PCR reads, TCRdb lists one record per CDR3 protein. This sample has about 560,000 distinct CDR3 sequences, with 12% to 15% found just once. The sample consisted of blood. The receptors originated from a woman between 40 and 50 years old with Graves' hyperthyroidism.

This clonotype appeared many times. The chain joins TRBV2 to TRBJ2-7, with D hard to call. The germline V gene encodes CDR1 SNHLY and CDR2 FYNNEI. The V end was cut by 4 bases, the J end by 6 bases, with 4 bases between. The CDR3 has 10 amino acids. The CDR3 here is CASSGVEQYF. The CDR3, as DNA: TGTGCCAGCAGTGGGGTCGAGCAGTACTTC.

This clonotype was counted many times. The chain links TRBV5-5 to TRBJ2-7; tentative D call: TRBD1 (6 bases). This CDR3 spans 14 amino acids. Trimming stripped 1 base from V and 4 bases from J, with 12 bases between. Germline CDR1 SGHKS, CDR2 YYEKEE (reference sequence). Here the CDR3 DNA reads TGTGCCAGCAGCTTGATACAGGGCGAGTACGAGCAGTACTTC. This codes for CASSLIQGEYEQYF. Together with reference TRBV5-5 and TRBJ2-7, the CDR3 gives the full variable domain: DAGVTQSPTHLIKTRGQQVTLRCSPISGHKSVSWYQQVLGQGPQFIFQYYEKEERGRGNFPDRFSARQFPNYSSELNVNALLLGDSALYLCASSLIQGEYEQYFGPGTRLTVT.

V is TRBV10-2 and J is TRBJ1-2; tentative D call: TRBD1 (6 bases). Trimming removed 8 bases at V and 2 bases at J, with 15 bases between. Germline-derived CDR1 and CDR2 are WSHSY and SAAADI. The CDR3 loop spans 14 amino acids. CDR3: CASSSDRTNYGYTF. In nucleotides, the CDR3 is TGCGCCAGCTCGTCAGACAGGACGAACTATGGCTACACCTTC.

This clonotype has just a few counts. The chain couples TRBV2 to TRBJ1-3; D is undetermined. Between the trimmed V and J ends, which lost 6 bases and 3 bases, there was a span of 15 bases. The germline V gene has CDR1 SNHLY and CDR2 FYNNEI. The CDR3 has 15 residues. Here the CDR3 DNA reads TGTGCCAGCAGCCAGGATGGTGGGTATGGAAACACCATATATTTT. It yields the protein CASSQDGGYGNTIYF.

The chain combines TRBV10-3 with TRBJ1-3; 7 bases line up with TRBD1. Per the germline V gene, CDR1 is ENHRY and CDR2 is SYGVKD. Trimming at V came to 6 bases and at J to 4 bases, leaving 3 bases not matched to a gene. The length of the CDR3 is 13 residues. CDR3 DNA: TGTGCCATCAGCACAGGGGAGGGAAACACCATATATTTT. It yields the protein CAISTGEGNTIYF.